A selection of T cell receptor beta chains follows, all from one sample in a study of early T cells in non-severe SARS-CoV-2 infection. TCRdb re-called the 5' RACE reads through MiXCR, storing one row per CDR3 protein. The table records approximately 33,000 distinct CDR3 sequences, 3.9% of them present only once. Sequenced sample: whole blood. The source of these receptors is an adult who was a healthcare worker with PCR-confirmed SARS-CoV-2 infection or an uninfected control (not recorded which). The CDR3 runs from the conserved cysteine through the conserved F or W. The order of the fields is V gene, J gene, D gene, clone size, CDR3 protein, CDR3 DNA. The D gene is left open where the match is weak. A clone size is listed for some rows: how often the clone was seen (once, few, many), or a class if it is expanded.

TRBV15,TRBJ2-3,-,many,CATSTRQTDTQYF,TGTGCCACCAGCACGAGACAGACAGATACGCAGTATTTT
TRBV18,TRBJ1-2,-,many,CASSLSGTDYGYTF,TGTGCCAGCTCACTATCCGGGACGGACTATGGCTACACCTTC
TRBV5-5,TRBJ1-2,TRBD1,many,CASSPWTGGYGYTF,TGTGCCAGCAGCCCATGGACAGGGGGCTATGGCTACACCTTC
TRBV4-2,TRBJ1-1,-,many,CASSQDPGNPGLGASTEAFF,TGTGCCAGCAGCCAAGATCCTGGAAACCCAGGCCTGGGGGCTAGCACTGAAGCTTTCTTT
TRBV7-2,TRBJ2-7,-,many,CASSPQGVGPYEQYF,TGTGCCAGCAGCCCACAAGGAGTGGGGCCCTACGAGCAGTACTTC
TRBV5-1,TRBJ2-1,TRBD1,-,CVSSLDRGSEQFF,TGCGTCAGCAGCTTGGACAGGGGTTCGGAGCAGTTCTTC
TRBV10-3,TRBJ2-1,-,-,CAISDDWNEQFF,TGTGCCATCAGTGATGACTGGAATGAGCAGTTCTTC
TRBV11-2,TRBJ2-1,TRBD2,-,CASSLGEGLEQFF,TGTGCCAGCAGCTTAGGGGAGGGACTAGAGCAGTTCTTC
TRBV3-1,TRBJ1-3,-,few,CASSQDSSGNTIYF,TGTGCCAGCAGCCAAGACAGCTCTGGAAACACCATATATTTT
TRBV6-5,TRBJ1-6,-,many,CASSRGAYNSPLHF,TGTGCCAGTTCCCGGGGGGCGTATAATTCACCCCTCCACTTT
TRBV28,TRBJ1-1,-,-,CASTTDLRGLNTEAFF,TGTGCCAGCACGACGGATCTCAGGGGCTTGAACACTGAAGCTTTCTTT
TRBV19,TRBJ1-6,-,few,CASSLETSPLHF,TGTGCCAGTAGTCTCGAGACTTCACCCCTCCACTTT
TRBV24-1,TRBJ2-3,TRBD1,many,CATSQPGQGSSDTQYF,TGTGCCACCAGTCAGCCGGGACAGGGCAGCTCAGATACGCAGTATTTT
TRBV11-2,TRBJ2-1,TRBD2,many,CASSLDPSGSYNEQFF,TGTGCCAGCAGCTTAGATCCTAGCGGGAGTTACAATGAGCAGTTCTTC
TRBV6-5,TRBJ2-7,TRBD1,-,CASSYSFAQGNEQYF,TGTGCCAGCAGTTACTCGTTCGCACAGGGGAACGAGCAGTACTTC
TRBV30,TRBJ1-2,TRBD1,few,CAWSPDRGYGYTF,TGTGCCTGGAGTCCCGACAGGGGGTATGGCTACACCTTC
TRBV20-1,TRBJ2-1,-,many,CSAREQGGEQFF,TGCAGTGCTAGAGAGCAGGGTGGGGAGCAGTTCTTC
TRBV6-1,TRBJ1-5,-,many,CASSDIDWPQHF,TGTGCCAGCAGTGATATCGATTGGCCCCAGCATTTT
TRBV28,TRBJ1-2,TRBD1,many,CASSLRDRISYGYTF,TGTGCCAGCAGTTTAAGGGACAGAATTTCTTATGGCTACACCTTC
TRBV10-3,TRBJ1-3,-,many,CAISEGVSSGNTIYF,TGTGCCATCAGTGAGGGGGTTAGCTCTGGAAACACCATATATTTT
TRBV9,TRBJ2-3,-,many,CASSRAPSTDTQYF,TGTGCCAGCAGCAGGGCACCGAGCACAGATACGCAGTATTTT
TRBV7-3,TRBJ2-1,TRBD2,medium-sized,CASSWSGSGYNEQFF,TGTGCCAGCAGCTGGAGCGGGAGTGGCTACAATGAGCAGTTCTTC
TRBV6-2/TRBV6-3,TRBJ2-7,-,many,CASSYSSYEQYF,TGTGCCAGCAGTTACAGCTCCTACGAGCAGTACTTC
TRBV6-5,TRBJ1-1,-,medium-sized,CASSYRTPSGPKNTEAFF,TGTGCCAGCAGTTACCGTACCCCCTCAGGGCCGAAGAACACTGAAGCTTTCTTT
TRBV28,TRBJ1-2,-,-,CASSFRGYGYTF,TGTGCCAGCAGTTTTCGGGGCTATGGCTACACCTTC
TRBV10-3,TRBJ2-1,-,few,CAIRGTALYNEQFF,TGTGCCATCAGAGGGACTGCCCTCTACAATGAGCAGTTCTTC
TRBV5-1,TRBJ1-1,TRBD1,many,CASQTGMNTEAFF,TGCGCCAGCCAGACAGGGATGAACACTGAAGCTTTCTTT
TRBV11-2,TRBJ2-2,-,medium-sized,CASSFTGGTGELFF,TGTGCCAGCAGCTTTACCGGGGGCACCGGGGAGCTGTTTTTT
TRBV28,TRBJ1-6,-,many,CASSLAYGSNSPLHF,TGTGCCAGCAGTTTAGCGTACGGATCTAATTCACCCCTCCACTTT
TRBV20-1,TRBJ2-1,TRBD2,few,CSARDPSGRAGGEQFF,TGCAGTGCTAGAGATCCCAGCGGGAGGGCTGGGGGTGAGCAGTTCTTC
TRBV6-6,TRBJ2-6,TRBD1,medium-sized,CASSLPGQGFYDSGANVLTF,TGTGCCAGCAGTTTGCCTGGACAGGGATTTTATGACTCTGGGGCCAACGTCCTGACTTTC
TRBV7-2,TRBJ1-4,-,-,CASSFAGHNEKLFF,TGTGCCAGCAGCTTCGCCGGACACAATGAAAAACTGTTTTTT
TRBV11-1,TRBJ2-1,-,many,CASSLGPQNEQFF,TGTGCCAGCAGCTTAGGGCCTCAGAATGAGCAGTTCTTC
TRBV5-1,TRBJ2-7,-,few,CASSITGTLYEQYF,TGCGCCAGCAGCATTACCGGGACTCTCTACGAGCAGTACTTC
TRBV18,TRBJ1-5,-,many,CASSLRGLQIEPQHF,TGTGCCAGCTCACTCCGAGGGCTCCAAATCGAGCCCCAGCATTTT
TRBV7-9,TRBJ2-1,-,-,CASSSTGLINEQFF,TGTGCCAGCAGCTCCACCGGGCTGATAAATGAGCAGTTCTTC
TRBV19,TRBJ2-1,TRBD2,many,CASRGLASYNEQFF,TGTGCCAGTAGGGGACTAGCGTCCTACAATGAGCAGTTCTTC
TRBV6-4,TRBJ2-5,TRBD2,-,CASSKQAGDQETQYF,TGTGCCAGCAGTAAACAAGCGGGAGACCAAGAGACCCAGTACTTC
TRBV4-2,TRBJ1-1,-,-,CASSQDRMGETEAFF,TGTGCCAGCAGCCAAGATCGTATGGGGGAGACTGAAGCTTTCTTT
TRBV9,TRBJ2-3,-,many,CASSAELTDTQYF,TGTGCCAGCAGCGCGGAGCTCACAGATACGCAGTATTTT
TRBV7-8,TRBJ2-2,-,many,CAIVTTTNTGELFF,TGTGCCATTGTTACAACTACGAACACCGGGGAGCTGTTTTTT
TRBV5-1,TRBJ2-1,-,few,CASSLAGGTTYNEQFF,TGCGCCAGCAGCTTGGCCGGTGGGACCACCTACAATGAGCAGTTCTTC
TRBV2,TRBJ2-2,TRBD2,many,CASSWTSGATFGELFF,TGTGCCAGCAGCTGGACTAGCGGGGCTACCTTCGGGGAGCTGTTTTTT
TRBV5-4,TRBJ1-2,-,many,CASSLDTLGYTF,TGTGCCAGCAGCTTGGATACGCTCGGCTACACCTTC
TRBV18,TRBJ2-3,TRBD2,many,CASSPTRTSGITDTQYF,TGTGCCAGCTCCCCTACGAGGACTAGCGGGATCACAGATACGCAGTATTTT
TRBV7-2,TRBJ2-7,TRBD1,-,CASSPPGQGIGEQYF,TGTGCCAGCAGCCCGCCGGGACAGGGAATAGGCGAGCAGTACTTC
TRBV3-1,TRBJ2-1,-,many,CASSQMSNEQFF,TGTGCCAGCAGCCAAATGAGCAATGAGCAGTTCTTC
TRBV4-1,TRBJ2-5,-,few,CASSQVVSGSQETQYF,TGCGCCAGCAGCCAAGTTGTAAGCGGATCCCAAGAGACCCAGTACTTC
TRBV5-1,TRBJ2-1,TRBD2,many,CASSLNLAVMNEQFF,TGCGCCAGCAGCTTGAACCTAGCGGTCATGAATGAGCAGTTCTTC
TRBV7-9,TRBJ2-3,TRBD1,few,CASSKDRDFTDTQYF,TGTGCCAGCAGCAAAGACAGGGATTTCACAGATACGCAGTATTTT
TRBV20-1,TRBJ2-1,TRBD2,many,CSAPVDTSGKFNEQFF,TGCAGCGCCCCTGTTGATACTAGCGGGAAGTTCAATGAGCAGTTCTTC
TRBV6-6,TRBJ2-3,TRBD2,-,CASSYGRLAGRGDTQYF,TGTGCCAGCAGTTACGGGAGACTAGCGGGAAGGGGGGATACGCAGTATTTT
TRBV5-1,TRBJ2-1,TRBD1,many,CASSGGGTGMLNEQFF,TGCGCCAGCAGCGGAGGAGGGACAGGGATGTTAAATGAGCAGTTCTTC
TRBV13,TRBJ1-1,-,many,CASSLALNTEAFF,TGTGCCAGCAGCTTAGCATTGAACACTGAAGCTTTCTTT